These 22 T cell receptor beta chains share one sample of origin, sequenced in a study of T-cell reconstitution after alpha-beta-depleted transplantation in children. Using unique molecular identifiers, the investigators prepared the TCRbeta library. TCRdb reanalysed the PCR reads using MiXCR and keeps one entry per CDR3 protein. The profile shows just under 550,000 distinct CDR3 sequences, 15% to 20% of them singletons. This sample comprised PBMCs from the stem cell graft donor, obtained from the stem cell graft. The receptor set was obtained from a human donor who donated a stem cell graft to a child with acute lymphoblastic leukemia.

The DNA of the CDR3 is TGTGCCAGCTCACATCGGACAGGGATGCAAGAGACCCAGTACTTC. Amino acid sequence: CASSHRTGMQETQYF. V and J are TRBV18 and TRBJ2-5; 8 nucleotides match TRBD1. The V and J ends lost 4 bases and 2 bases, in that order; junction bases with no gene match: 6. CDR1 is KGHSH and CDR2 is LQKENI in the germline V gene. This CDR3 is built from 15 residues.

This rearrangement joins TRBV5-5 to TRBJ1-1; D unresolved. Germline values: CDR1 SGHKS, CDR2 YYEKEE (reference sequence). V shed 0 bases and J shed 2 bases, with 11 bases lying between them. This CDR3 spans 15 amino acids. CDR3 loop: CASSLAGWSNTEAFF. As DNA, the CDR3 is TGTGCCAGCAGCTTGGCCGGGTGGAGCAACACTGAAGCTTTCTTT.

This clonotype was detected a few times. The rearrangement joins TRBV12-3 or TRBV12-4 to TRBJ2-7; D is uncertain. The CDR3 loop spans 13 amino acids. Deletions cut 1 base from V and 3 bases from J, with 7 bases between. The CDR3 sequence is CASSLDTNYEQYF. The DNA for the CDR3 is TGTGCCAGCAGTTTAGACACGAACTACGAGCAGTACTTC.

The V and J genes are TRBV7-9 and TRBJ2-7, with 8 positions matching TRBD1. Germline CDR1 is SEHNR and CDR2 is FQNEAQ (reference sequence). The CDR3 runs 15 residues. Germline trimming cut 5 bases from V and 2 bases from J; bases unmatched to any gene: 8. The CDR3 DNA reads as TGTGCCAGCAGCCCCCCCGGGACAGGCCCCTACGAGCAGTACTTC. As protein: CASSPPGTGPYEQYF.

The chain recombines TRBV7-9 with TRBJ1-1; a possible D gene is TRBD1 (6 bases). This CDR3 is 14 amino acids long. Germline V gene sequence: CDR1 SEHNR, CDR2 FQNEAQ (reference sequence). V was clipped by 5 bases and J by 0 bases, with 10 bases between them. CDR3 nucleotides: TGTGCCAGCAGCGCGGGACACCTGAACACTGAAGCTTTCTTT. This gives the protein CASSAGHLNTEAFF.

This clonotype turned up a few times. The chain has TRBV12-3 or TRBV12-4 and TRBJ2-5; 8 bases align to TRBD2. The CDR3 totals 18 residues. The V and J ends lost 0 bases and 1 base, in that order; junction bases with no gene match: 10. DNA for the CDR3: TGTGCCAGCAGTTTAGCGGGACCCGGGGGGGGAGGCCAAGAGACCCAGTACTTC. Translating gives CASSLAGPGGGGQETQYF.

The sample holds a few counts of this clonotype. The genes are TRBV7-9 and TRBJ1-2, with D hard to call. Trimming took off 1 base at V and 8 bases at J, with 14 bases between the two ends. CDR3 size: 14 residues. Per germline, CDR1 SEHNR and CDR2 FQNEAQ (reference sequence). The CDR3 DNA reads TGTGCCAGCAGCTTAGAGGTGGGGTCTGCAGGCTACACCTTC. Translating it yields CASSLEVGSAGYTF.

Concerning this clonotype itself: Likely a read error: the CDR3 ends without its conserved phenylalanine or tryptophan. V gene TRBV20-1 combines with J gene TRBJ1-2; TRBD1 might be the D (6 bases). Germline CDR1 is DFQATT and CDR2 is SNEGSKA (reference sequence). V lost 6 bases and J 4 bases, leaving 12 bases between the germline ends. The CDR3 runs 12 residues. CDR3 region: CSAPTGPYGYTL. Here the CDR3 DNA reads TGCAGTGCGCCGACAGGTCCCTATGGCTACACCTTG.

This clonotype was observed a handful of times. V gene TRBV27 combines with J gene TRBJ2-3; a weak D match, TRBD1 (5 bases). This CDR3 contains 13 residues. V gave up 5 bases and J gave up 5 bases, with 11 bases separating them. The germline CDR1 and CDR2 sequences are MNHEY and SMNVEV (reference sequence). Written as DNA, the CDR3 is TGTGCCAGCAGTCACCAGGGTATAGATACGCAGTATTTT. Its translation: CASSHQGIDTQYF.

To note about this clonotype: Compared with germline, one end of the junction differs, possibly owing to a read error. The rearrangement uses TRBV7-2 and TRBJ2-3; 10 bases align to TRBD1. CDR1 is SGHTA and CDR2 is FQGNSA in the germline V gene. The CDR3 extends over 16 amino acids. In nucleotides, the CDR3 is TGTGACAGCAGACGACGGACAGGGGGAGCCAGAGATACGCAGTATTTT. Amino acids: CDSRRRTGGARDTQYF.

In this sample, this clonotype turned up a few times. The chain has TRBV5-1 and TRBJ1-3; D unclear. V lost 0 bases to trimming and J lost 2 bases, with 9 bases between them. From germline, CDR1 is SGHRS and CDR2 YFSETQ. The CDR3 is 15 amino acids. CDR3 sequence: CASSLGDLPGNTIYF. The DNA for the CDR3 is TGCGCCAGCAGCTTGGGGGATTTACCTGGAAACACCATATATTTT. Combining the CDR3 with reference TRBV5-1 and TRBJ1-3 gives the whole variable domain KAGVTQTPRYLIKTRGQQVTLSCSPISGHRSVSWYQQTPGQGLQFLFEYFSETQRNKGNFPGRFSGRQFSNSRSEMNVSTLELGDSALYLCASSLGDLPGNTIYFGEGSWLTVV.

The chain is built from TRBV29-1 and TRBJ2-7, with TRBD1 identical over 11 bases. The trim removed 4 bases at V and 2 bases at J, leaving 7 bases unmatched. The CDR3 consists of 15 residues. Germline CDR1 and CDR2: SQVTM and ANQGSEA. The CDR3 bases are TGCAGCGTTGTTTTCCTGGGACAGGGGGCCTACGAGCAGTACTTC. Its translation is CSVVFLGQGAYEQYF.

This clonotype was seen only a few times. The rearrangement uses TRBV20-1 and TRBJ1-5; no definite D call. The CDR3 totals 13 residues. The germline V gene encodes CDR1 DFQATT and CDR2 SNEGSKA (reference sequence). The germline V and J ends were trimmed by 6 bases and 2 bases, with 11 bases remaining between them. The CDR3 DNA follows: TGCAGTGCGGAGGCGCGGGGCAATCAGCCCCAGCATTTT. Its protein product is CSAEARGNQPQHF.

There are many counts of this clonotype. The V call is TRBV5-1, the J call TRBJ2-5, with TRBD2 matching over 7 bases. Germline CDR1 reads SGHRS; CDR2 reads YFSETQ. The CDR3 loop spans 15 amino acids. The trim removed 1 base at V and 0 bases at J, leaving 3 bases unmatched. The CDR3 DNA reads TGCGCCAGCAGCTTGACTAGCGCCAACCAAGAGACCCAGTACTTC. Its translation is CASSLTSANQETQYF.

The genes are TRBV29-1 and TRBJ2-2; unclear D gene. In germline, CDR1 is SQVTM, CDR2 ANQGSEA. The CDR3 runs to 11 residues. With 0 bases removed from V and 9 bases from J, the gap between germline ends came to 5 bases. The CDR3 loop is CSVEDRWELFF. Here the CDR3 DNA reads TGCAGCGTTGAAGATAGGTGGGAGCTGTTTTTT.

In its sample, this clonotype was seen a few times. The CDR3 sequence: CASNSGANVLTF. As DNA, the CDR3 is TGTGCCAGTAACTCTGGGGCCAACGTCCTGACTTTC. The chain joins TRBV12-3 or TRBV12-4 to TRBJ2-6; D is unresolved. Trimming removed 9 bases at V and 0 bases at J, with 3 bases between. The CDR3 is 12 amino acids.

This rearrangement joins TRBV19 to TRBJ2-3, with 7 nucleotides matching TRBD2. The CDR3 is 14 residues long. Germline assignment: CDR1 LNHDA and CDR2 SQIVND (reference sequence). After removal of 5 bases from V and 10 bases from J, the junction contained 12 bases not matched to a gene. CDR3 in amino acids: CASSWGPTRGAQYF. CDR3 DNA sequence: TGTGCCAGTAGTTGGGGACCCACCCGGGGGGCGCAGTATTTT.

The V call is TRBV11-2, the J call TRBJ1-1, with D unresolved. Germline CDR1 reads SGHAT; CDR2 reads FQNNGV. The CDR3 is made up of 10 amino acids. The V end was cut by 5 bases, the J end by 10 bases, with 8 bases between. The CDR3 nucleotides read TGTGCCAGCAGCGGCCTAGTAGCTTTCTTT. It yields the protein CASSGLVAFF.

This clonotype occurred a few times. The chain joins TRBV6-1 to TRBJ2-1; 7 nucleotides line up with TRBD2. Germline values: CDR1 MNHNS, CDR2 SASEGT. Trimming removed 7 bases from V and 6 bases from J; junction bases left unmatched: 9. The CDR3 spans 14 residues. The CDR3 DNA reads TGTGCCAGCATTCGGGTAGCGGGTACCAATGAGCAGTTCTTC. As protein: CASIRVAGTNEQFF.

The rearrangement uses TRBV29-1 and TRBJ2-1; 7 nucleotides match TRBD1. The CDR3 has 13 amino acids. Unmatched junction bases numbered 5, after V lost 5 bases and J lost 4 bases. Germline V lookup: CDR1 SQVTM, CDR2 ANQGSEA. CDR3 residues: CSVYGQVYNEQFF. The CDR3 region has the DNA TGCAGCGTTTACGGACAGGTGTACAATGAGCAGTTCTTC.

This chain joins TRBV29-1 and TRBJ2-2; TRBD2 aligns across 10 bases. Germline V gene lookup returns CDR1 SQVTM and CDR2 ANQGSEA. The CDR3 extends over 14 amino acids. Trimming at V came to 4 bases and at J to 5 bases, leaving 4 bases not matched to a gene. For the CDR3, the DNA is TGCAGCGTTGGTAGCGGGAGGCGAACCGGGGAGCTGTTTTTT. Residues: CSVGSGRRTGELFF.

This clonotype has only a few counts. The CDR3 loop reads CASSLEGVGKNIQYF. DNA of the CDR3: TGTGCCAGCAGCTTAGAGGGTGTCGGCAAAAACATTCAGTACTTC. The rearrangement uses TRBV11-2 and TRBJ2-4; D is uncertain. The germline gives CDR1 SGHAT, CDR2 FQNNGV. The CDR3 is 15 residues long. V was clipped by 0 bases and J by 3 bases, with 9 bases between them.